This is a list of T cell receptor beta chains from one sample in a study of CD8 T cells in Susac syndrome. TCRdb reprocessed the immunoSEQ multiplex PCR reads via MiXCR and lists one record per CDR3 protein. The repertoire has some 180,000 distinct CDR3 sequences, roughly nine tenths of them found once; the top ten carry roughly 0.087%. Sequencing used CD4+ T cells from PBMCs. The receptors were gathered from a human donor with Susac syndrome. Each CDR3 is given without its conserved first and last residue. Not all rows give a size; the values are once, few, many and, for expanded clones, a class.

>TRBV20-1|.|TRBJ2-3
SADRGLGTDTQY
>TRBV20-1|once|TRBJ2-2
SNSGRITGELF
>TRBV20-1|.|TRBJ1-1
SARPSGLNTEAF
>TRBV10-3|once|TRBJ1-5
AISEGEGRGQPQH
>TRBV5-1|.|TRBJ2-3
ASSLQAGTDTQY
>TRBV2|once|TRBJ2-3
ASSALAGSTDTQY
>TRBV7-3|.|TRBJ2-1
ASSPLAGNYNEQF
>TRBV19|few|TRBJ1-3
ASTLSGNTIY
>TRBV9|once|TRBJ2-3
ASSRDTTDTQY
>TRBV12-3/TRBV12-4|.|TRBJ1-2
ASSLEQYYGYT
>TRBV4-1|.|TRBJ2-1
ASSHPPMGGGRVEQF
>TRBV18|few|TRBJ2-5
ASSHQETQY
>TRBV2|.|TRBJ1-6
ASREGRINSPLH
>TRBV7-6|.|TRBJ1-1
ASSPLPDTEAF
>TRBV7-8|.|TRBJ2-3
ASSRDLSSTDTQY
>TRBV6-1|.|TRBJ1-5
ASRAGGDQPQH
>TRBV3-1|once|TRBJ1-2
ASSQYDRVAGYT
>TRBV28|once|TRBJ2-7
ASSLPDRGHEQY
>TRBV6-2/TRBV6-3|.|TRBJ1-1
ASSYGRGPAEAF
>TRBV2|.|TRBJ1-4
ASSGTSQGEKLF
>TRBV21-1|.|TRBJ1-1
ASSILLHRGGTEAF
>TRBV5-1|.|TRBJ2-3
ASSSSGTSGTTSTDTQY
>TRBV3-1|.|TRBJ2-3
ASSQLRSYTDTQY
>TRBV20-1|.|TRBJ1-1
SAKDQGSANTEAF
>TRBV20-1|.|TRBJ1-1
SARPQAGTQAF
>TRBV30|once|TRBJ2-7
AWSGKGIYEQY
>TRBV28|.|TRBJ2-4
ASSGGGSLGKNIQY
>TRBV6-5|.|TRBJ1-6
ASSYGTGEASPLH
>TRBV28|.|TRBJ1-3
ASRTSGLSSSGNTIY
>TRBV5-4|.|TRBJ2-1
ASSLGWTSGRENEQF
>TRBV4-1|.|TRBJ1-2
ASSPPGTILGYT
>TRBV3-1|.|TRBJ2-7
ASSQDWGRYEQY
>TRBV20-1|.|TRBJ1-3
SARDHRTGNTIY
>TRBV25-1|few|TRBJ2-7
ASSPQGKGGYEQY
>TRBV3-1|once|TRBJ2-7
ASSPRHPYEQY
>TRBV6-2/TRBV6-3|.|TRBJ2-7
ASSYSPSGSSYEQY
>TRBV6-2/TRBV6-3|.|TRBJ2-5
ASRPLAEQETQY
>TRBV14|once|TRBJ1-2
ASSQDPGGNGYT
>TRBV5-1|.|TRBJ1-1
ASSLAADKGTEAF